These 17 T cell receptor beta chains share one sample of origin, sequenced in a study of monozygotic twins with inflammatory bowel disease. TCRdb re-called the 5' RACE reads; every CDR3 protein appears as one record, without DNA. The table for this sample gives 300,000 to 400,000 distinct CDR3 sequences. The sample consisted of blood. Receptors originate from a human donor with ulcerative colitis or Crohn's disease, or a healthy co-twin of an affected twin (not recorded which).

The J gene is TRBJ2-1, the V gene TRBV10-3; TCRdb indicates TRBD1, and absent DNA this call remains unverified. CDR3 size: 16 residues. Germline CDR1 and CDR2: ENHRY and SYGVKD. CDR3 region: CAIRAIQGGIHNEQFF.

The chain employs TRBV20-1 and TRBJ2-4; TCRdb selects TRBD2, and the lack of DNA leaves this call unchecked. Germline lookup yields CDR1 DFQATT and CDR2 SNEGSKA (reference sequence). The CDR3 spans 19 residues. The CDR3 region is CSARILGTSGLIAKNIQYF.

The chain uses TRBV30 and TRBJ2-3. Germline CDR1 and CDR2: GTSNPN and SVGIG (reference sequence). The CDR3 loop spans 15 amino acids. The CDR3 region is CAWSVRRASTDTQYF.

V usage is TRBV28 and J usage is TRBJ1-1; TCRdb's D call of TRBD1 is untestable without DNA. Germline CDR1 MDHEN, CDR2 SYDVKM. The CDR3 consists of 13 residues. CDR3 sequence reads: CASTSQVNTEAFF.

This rearrangement joins TRBV25-1 to TRBJ2-5; TCRdb's D gene call, TRBD2, goes unchecked for lack of DNA. CDR3 size: 14 residues. Per the germline V gene, CDR1 is MGHDK and CDR2 is SYGVNS. The CDR3 is CASSSRGEEETQYF.

V gene TRBV27 combines with J gene TRBJ1-1. Germline loops: CDR1 MNHEY, CDR2 SMNVEV (reference sequence). The CDR3 contains 13 residues. The CDR3 spells CASSFRSRTEAFF.

V is TRBV28 and J is TRBJ2-7; TCRdb names TRBD2, which stays unverified in the absence of DNA. The CDR3 is 15 amino acids. The germline V gene has CDR1 MDHEN and CDR2 SYDVKM. The CDR3 here is CASSQTSGRVYEQYF.

The J gene is TRBJ2-2, the V gene TRBV5-1. Per the germline V gene, CDR1 is SGHRS and CDR2 is YFSETQ. There are 13 residues in the CDR3. The CDR3 sequence: CASSPLVAGELFF.

The genes are TRBV6-5 and TRBJ1-6; TCRdb's D call of TRBD1 is untestable without DNA. This CDR3 contains 17 residues. CDR1 is MNHEY, CDR2 SVGAGI, per germline. The CDR3 loop is CASSYSIMTGANSPLHF.

The chain couples TRBV12-3 or TRBV12-4 to TRBJ2-2; the D call of TRBD2 rests on TCRdb alone, since no DNA is present to check it. CDR3 size: 16 residues. The CDR3 here is CASSLWRAVFPGELFF.

J is TRBJ1-2 and V is TRBV2. CDR1 and CDR2 from the germline V gene are SNHLY and FYNNEI. This CDR3 is 13 amino acids long. The CDR3 reads CASSEGQLYGYTF.

This rearrangement joins TRBV19 to TRBJ2-7; no DNA is available, so the TRBD1 call from TCRdb remains unchecked. The CDR3 loop spans 14 amino acids. The V gene's germline CDR1 is LNHDA and CDR2 SQIVND (reference sequence). This chain's CDR3 is CASSGDNLPYEQYF.

The genes are TRBV5-1 and TRBJ2-6. This CDR3 has 16 amino acids. Germline assignment: CDR1 SGHRS and CDR2 YFSETQ. CDR3 sequence: CASSLRPNSGANVLTF.

The chain has TRBV14 and TRBJ2-7; the D call of TRBD2 rests on TCRdb alone, since no DNA is present to check it. CDR3 length equals 15 residues. CDR1 and CDR2 (germline): SGHDN, FVKESK. Here the CDR3 reads CASSRVLAGMGEQYF.

The V and J genes are TRBV6-2 or TRBV6-3 and TRBJ1-1; TCRdb proposes TRBD1, but this gene call is untestable without DNA. Germline V gene sequence: CDR1 MNHEY, CDR2 SVGEGT. CDR3 length equals 15 residues. The CDR3 sequence: CASSYLGTVNTEAFF.

The genes are TRBV10-3 and TRBJ2-7; the TCRdb call, TRBD1, lacks DNA for checking. The CDR3 totals 13 residues. Germline V gene lookup returns CDR1 ENHRY and CDR2 SYGVKD. The chain's CDR3 is CAISDRENYEQYF.

The rearrangement links TRBV28 to TRBJ2-4; TCRdb selects TRBD1, and the lack of DNA leaves this call unchecked. Germline values: CDR1 MDHEN, CDR2 SYDVKM. The CDR3 extends over 17 amino acids. CDR3 loop: CASSSTAPNGGKNIQYF.